This paragraph reports one TCR beta chain. Produced via immunoSEQ multiplex PCR; TCRdb's table is partial and in-frame only. The table includes approximately 80,000 clones, over 75% detected once. This specimen belongs to a study of T cell responses to AZD1222 COVID-19 vaccine. The sample in question was peripheral blood, obtained 28 days after the second AZD1222 dose. The TCR originated in an adult who received the AZD1222 COVID-19 vaccine.

DNA for the CDR3: TGTGCCAGCAGTTTAACGACCGGGGAGCTGTTTTTT. It codes for CASSLTTGELFF. The chain joins TRBV27 to TRBJ2-2; no clear D gene. This CDR3 has 12 residues. Per germline, CDR1 MNHEY and CDR2 SMNVEV (reference sequence). Trimming took 2 bases from V and 5 from J, leaving 3 bases between them.